The 29 T cell receptor beta chains presented below share a single source sample, sequenced in a study of blood T cell repertoires in COVID-19. The method was immunoSEQ multiplex PCR; TCRdb's version includes in-frame clones alone and lacks a portion of them. Counted here are 140,000 to 150,000 clones, 80% to 90% occurring once; the ten biggest clones make up 10%. The sequenced material came from peripheral blood. These receptors originate from a man aged 60 to 69 with active or convalescent COVID-19.

This clone was found once. The J gene is TRBJ1-2, the V gene TRBV4-1; TRBD1 might be the D (5 bases). V was pared by 0 bases and J by 6 bases, with 14 bases between. Germline V lookup: CDR1 MGHRA, CDR2 YSYEKL. CDR3 length: 15 residues. The CDR3 region is CASSQDRTGVDGYTF. Written as DNA, the CDR3 is TGCGCCAGCAGCCAAGATAGGACGGGGGTAGATGGCTACACCTTC.

The V gene is TRBV6-5, the J gene TRBJ2-1; D uncertain. There are 13 residues in the CDR3. Trimming took 9 bases from V and 0 from J, leaving 9 bases between them. Germline CDR1 MNHEY, CDR2 SVGAGI. The CDR3 protein is CASALSSYNEQFF. The CDR3 bases are TGTGCCAGTGCCCTTAGCTCCTACAATGAGCAGTTCTTC.

The chain joins TRBV7-9 to TRBJ1-4; D perhaps matches TRBD1 (6 bases). Trimming removed 4 bases from V and 0 bases from J, with 9 bases in between. The CDR3 has 15 residues. Germline values: CDR1 SEHNR, CDR2 FQNEAQ (reference sequence). The CDR3 bases are TGTGCCAGCAGCTGGGACACAACAACTAATGAAAAACTGTTTTTT. It codes for CASSWDTTTNEKLFF.

This clone occurred once. V is TRBV29-1 and J is TRBJ1-1, with TRBD1 identical over 8 bases. The CDR3 is 14 residues long. V lost 5 bases, J lost 7 bases, and 12 bases stayed unmatched. Germline CDR1 SQVTM, CDR2 ANQGSEA. The DNA of the CDR3 is TGCAGCGTTCAGACAGGGGTCCGGGGCAGTGAAGCTTTCTTT. This sequence encodes CSVQTGVRGSEAFF.

V usage is TRBV7-6 and J usage is TRBJ2-5; TRBD1 might be the D (6 bases). The CDR3 has 13 amino acids. Germline CDR1 SGHVS, CDR2 FNYEAQ. Trimming left V 6 bases short and J 5 bases short, with 13 bases between. The CDR3 reads CASRGAGVETQYF. The DNA for the CDR3 is TGTGCCAGCAGGGGGGCAGGGGTCGAGACCCAGTACTTC.

V gene TRBV11-3 combines with J gene TRBJ2-5; no reliable D call. The CDR3 has 15 residues. CDR1 is SGHNT and CDR2 is YENEEA in the germline V gene. V lost 4 bases, J lost 2 bases, and 14 bases lay in between. CDR3 loop: CASSYLDLKQETQYF. In nucleotides, the CDR3 is TGTGCCAGCAGCTACCTCGACTTAAAACAAGAGACCCAGTACTTC.

The gene calls are TRBV3-1 (or the pseudogene TRBV3-2) and TRBJ2-7; possible D gene TRBD1, 5 bases. V was clipped by 5 bases and J by 5 bases, with 16 bases between them. The germline V gene has CDR1 LGHDT and CDR2 YNNKEL (reference sequence). There are 14 residues in the CDR3. CDR3 amino acids: CASSEGAGRNEQYF. CDR3 in DNA: TGTGCCAGCAGCGAAGGGGCAGGGCGAAACGAGCAGTACTTC.

This chain links TRBV9 with TRBJ2-3; 11 bases agree with TRBD1. CDR3 length: 17 residues. CDR1 and CDR2 from the germline V gene are SGDLS and YYNGEE. V was pared by 0 bases and J by 4 bases, with 7 bases of the junction left unmatched. CDR3 in DNA: TGTGCCAGCAGCGTAGTTCGGGGGACAGGGGGAGCAGATACGCAGTATTTT. Its translation: CASSVVRGTGGADTQYF.

The V call is TRBV5-8, the J call TRBJ1-4; 10 bases match TRBD1. After removal of 4 bases from V and 7 bases from J, the junction contained 10 bases not matched to a gene. Germline values: CDR1 SGHTS, CDR2 YDEGEE. The CDR3 spans 16 residues. CDR3 sequence reads: CASSPGTGALAEKLFF. CDR3 nucleotide sequence: TGTGCCAGCAGCCCCGGGACAGGGGCTCTAGCTGAAAAACTGTTTTTT.

The chain combines TRBV10-3 with TRBJ1-4, with D possibly matching TRBD1 (6 bases). This CDR3 has 16 amino acids. The germline V and J ends were trimmed by 0 bases and 5 bases, with 13 bases remaining between them. The V gene's germline CDR1 is ENHRY and CDR2 SYGVKD. In DNA, the CDR3 is TGTGCCATCAGTGAGTCAAGCAGGGGAAAGAATGAAAAACTGTTTTTT. This encodes CAISESSRGKNEKLFF.

This clone was counted only a few times. This chain links TRBV28 with TRBJ2-2; the D is unclear. The CDR3 is 14 residues long. Germline V lookup: CDR1 MDHEN, CDR2 SYDVKM. Trimming stripped 0 bases from V and 2 bases from J, with 4 bases between. This CDR3 reads CASSLWRNTGELFF. The CDR3 bases are TGTGCCAGCAGTTTATGGCGTAACACCGGGGAGCTGTTTTTT.

This chain uses TRBV6-5 with TRBJ2-7; D is perhaps TRBD2 (6 bases). Trimming took off 2 bases at V and 0 bases at J, with 11 bases between the two ends. CDR1 and CDR2 (germline): MNHEY, SVGAGI. The CDR3 is 15 amino acids. CDR3 loop: CASSYGREFSYEQYF. The CDR3 DNA sequence: TGTGCCAGCAGTTACGGACGGGAGTTCTCCTACGAGCAGTACTTC.

The V gene is TRBV6-5, the J gene TRBJ1-1; D remains ambiguous. Germline V CDR1 and CDR2: MNHEY, SVGAGI. V was shortened by 1 base and J by 1 base, with 7 bases between the two germline ends. The CDR3 extends over 14 amino acids. Here the CDR3 DNA reads TGTGCCAGCAGTTACTTGCTAGGGAACACTGAAGCTTTCTTT. This codes for CASSYLLGNTEAFF.

The CDR3 protein is CATGGVASPLHF. CDR3 DNA: TGTGCCACTGGAGGGGTAGCCTCACCCCTCCACTTT. V is TRBV28 and J is TRBJ1-6, with D possibly being TRBD1 (5 bases). The length of the CDR3 is 12 residues. Germline CDR1 MDHEN, CDR2 SYDVKM. V lost 10 bases and J 10 bases, leaving 14 bases between the germline ends.

The chain carries TRBV2 and TRBJ2-7; no reliable D call. The V end was cut by 6 bases, the J end by 0 bases, with 12 bases between. The CDR3 extends over 14 amino acids. CDR1 and CDR2 (germline): SNHLY, FYNNEI. CDR3 loop: CASSDNLSSYEQYF. In nucleotides, the CDR3 is TGTGCCAGCAGCGACAACCTGAGCTCCTACGAGCAGTACTTC.

The chain joins TRBV27 to TRBJ1-2; tentatively, D is TRBD1 (6 bases). Trimming shortened V by 0 bases and J by 0 bases, and 14 bases separated the two germline ends. Germline assignment: CDR1 MNHEY and CDR2 SMNVEV (reference sequence). CDR3 length: 17 residues. In DNA, the CDR3 is TGTGCCAGCAGTTTATCTAGCAGGGGTAAAGCTAACTATGGCTACACCTTC. It codes for CASSLSSRGKANYGYTF.

The chain has TRBV19 and TRBJ2-7; possible D gene TRBD1, 6 bases. Germline assignment: CDR1 LNHDA and CDR2 SQIVND (reference sequence). V lost 5 bases to trimming and J lost 5 bases, with 13 bases between them. The length of the CDR3 is 13 residues. The CDR3 nucleotides read TGTGCCAGTAGTGCAACAGGGAAGGACGAGCAGTACTTC. Translation gives CASSATGKDEQYF.

V gene TRBV19 combines with J gene TRBJ1-2; 9 nucleotides line up with TRBD1. This CDR3 has 15 residues. The germline V gene encodes CDR1 LNHDA and CDR2 SQIVND (reference sequence). V lost 7 bases, J lost 0 bases, and 6 bases stayed unmatched. The CDR3, as DNA: TGTGCCAGTAAACCGGGACAGGGTTCTAACTATGGCTACACCTTC. Translated: CASKPGQGSNYGYTF.

This clone was detected once. This chain joins TRBV20-1 and TRBJ1-1, with D possibly TRBD1 on 6 matching bases. Germline assignment: CDR1 DFQATT and CDR2 SNEGSKA (reference sequence). V gave up 3 bases and J gave up 1 base, with 12 bases separating them. The CDR3 is made up of 14 amino acids. The CDR3 sequence: CSASTGQSNTEAFF. CDR3 DNA: TGCAGTGCTAGTACCGGACAGTCGAACACTGAAGCTTTCTTT.

The chain recombines TRBV6-2 or TRBV6-3 with TRBJ2-7; D is possibly TRBD2 (5 bases). Germline V gene sequence: CDR1 MNHEY, CDR2 SVGEGT. V lost 2 bases to trimming and J lost 0 bases, with 8 bases between them. There are 14 residues in the CDR3. The CDR3 nucleotides read TGTGCCAGCAGTTACGGCGGGTACTCCTACGAGCAGTACTTC. Translating gives CASSYGGYSYEQYF.

The chain employs TRBV30 and TRBJ2-7; the match to TRBD1 covers 7 bases. The CDR3 length is 14 residues. Germline V gene lookup returns CDR1 GTSNPN and CDR2 SVGIG (reference sequence). V lost 4 bases, J lost 1 base, and 7 bases stayed unmatched. The CDR3 nucleotides read TGTGCCTGGACCCCGGGACAGTCATCCTACGAGCAGTACTTC. It is translated as CAWTPGQSSYEQYF.

In DNA, the CDR3 is TGTGCCAGCAGCCCCTACACTGGGCCCAGGGAGACCCAGTACTTC. It yields the protein CASSPYTGPRETQYF. This chain uses TRBV3-1 (or the pseudogene TRBV3-2) with TRBJ2-5; D is ambiguous. V was cut by 4 bases and J by 5 bases, with 17 bases left in between. The germline gives CDR1 LGHDT, CDR2 YNNKEL (reference sequence). The length of the CDR3 is 15 residues.

The chain recombines TRBV9 with TRBJ1-5, with unresolved D. The CDR3 loop spans 14 amino acids. The V end lost 3 bases, the J end lost 0 bases, and 7 bases lay between the germline ends. Germline V gene data show CDR1 as SGDLS and CDR2 as YYNGEE. CDR3 amino acids: CASSGRYSNQPQHF. The DNA for the CDR3 is TGTGCCAGCAGCGGGAGGTATAGCAATCAGCCCCAGCATTTT.

There are a few counts of this clone. The rearrangement joins TRBV29-1 to TRBJ2-1; 9 bases are shared with TRBD2. The junction had 13 bases not matched to a gene; V was cut back by 7 bases and J by 0 bases. Germline V CDR1 and CDR2: SQVTM, ANQGSEA. This CDR3 has 17 amino acids. The CDR3, as DNA: TGCAGCGCCCCACTAATCGCTAGCGGGATCTCCTACAATGAGCAGTTCTTC. It codes for CSAPLIASGISYNEQFF.

V and J are TRBV5-1 and TRBJ2-7; 7 positions agree with TRBD1. The trim removed 4 bases at V and 4 bases at J, leaving 5 bases unmatched. Germline V gene data show CDR1 as SGHRS and CDR2 as YFSETQ. This CDR3 is 13 amino acids long. CDR3 in amino acids: CASSVSGQYEQYF. CDR3 in DNA: TGCGCCAGCAGCGTTTCGGGACAGTACGAGCAGTACTTC.

The chain is built from TRBV2 and TRBJ2-5; TRBD2 aligns across 11 bases. V dropped 4 bases and J dropped 5; count of bases not matched to a gene: 9. This CDR3 has 16 amino acids. Germline V gives CDR1 SNHLY, CDR2 FYNNEI. The CDR3 reads CASSVLTSGTQETQYF. CDR3 DNA sequence: TGTGCCAGCAGTGTCCTGACTAGCGGGACGCAGGAGACCCAGTACTTC.

This clone has only one observation. The rearrangement links TRBV5-1 to TRBJ2-7; 8 bases are shared with TRBD1. Germline-derived CDR1 and CDR2 are SGHRS and YFSETQ. The V segment lost 4 bases and the J segment 0 bases; nucleotides outside the gene matches: 9. This CDR3 region has 16 residues. The CDR3 loop is CASSLRQGRSSYEQYF. CDR3 DNA sequence: TGCGCCAGCAGCCTCCGACAGGGGCGGAGCTCCTACGAGCAGTACTTC. Supplemented by reference TRBV5-1 and TRBJ2-7, the full variable domain reads KAGVTQTPRYLIKTRGQQVTLSCSPISGHRSVSWYQQTPGQGLQFLFEYFSETQRNKGNFPGRFSGRQFSNSRSEMNVSTLELGDSALYLCASSLRQGRSSYEQYFGPGTRLTVT.

The chain uses TRBV27 and TRBJ2-2; tentative D call: TRBD1 (6 bases). The CDR3 extends over 15 amino acids. Trimming removed 4 bases at V and 3 bases at J, with 12 bases between. Germline lookup yields CDR1 MNHEY and CDR2 SMNVEV (reference sequence). For the CDR3, the DNA is TGTGCCAGCAGTTCATATTGGACAGACACCGGGGAGCTGTTTTTT. Protein product: CASSSYWTDTGELFF.

This clone appeared a single time. This chain joins TRBV18 and TRBJ2-7, with D hard to call. V shed 2 bases and J shed 2 bases, with 7 bases lying between them. Germline lookup yields CDR1 KGHSH and CDR2 LQKENI. The CDR3 is 13 amino acids. The CDR3 coding sequence is TGTGCCAGCTCACCAGCACAGACCTACGAGCAGTACTTC. Amino acid sequence: CASSPAQTYEQYF.